These 4 T cell receptor beta chains were sequenced from one sample in a study of OX40 agonist ivuxolimab in advanced cancers. This table comes from immunoSEQ multiplex PCR, and its TCRdb copy is limited to in-frame clones, with some not included. The data hold 70,000 to 100,000 clones, with 75% to 90% observed a single time. The input for sequencing was CD4+ or CD8+ T cells sorted from blood, taken in a trial of the OX40 agonist ivuxolimab. These receptors originate from an adult with an advanced solid tumor such as melanoma, head and neck, liver or kidney cancer.

V and J are TRBV6-4 and TRBJ2-2; 7 bases align to TRBD1. This CDR3 spans 13 amino acids. Germline values: CDR1 MRHNA, CDR2 SNTAGT. V was clipped by 3 bases and J by 7 bases; unmatched bases: 2. The CDR3, as DNA: TGTGCCAGCAGTGAGAGGGGGCACGGGGAGCTGTTTTTT. This codes for CASSERGHGELFF.

The chain joins TRBV7-9 to TRBJ2-1; 7 bases are a match to TRBD2. The V and J ends lost 1 base and 7 bases, in that order; junction bases with no gene match: 4. This CDR3 spans 14 amino acids. Germline CDR1 and CDR2: SEHNR and FQNEAQ (reference sequence). The CDR3 protein is CASSLGAGENEQFF. CDR3 bases: TGTGCCAGCAGCTTAGGGGCGGGGGAGAATGAGCAGTTCTTC. Complete variable domain (other parts from reference TRBV7-9 and TRBJ2-1): DTGVSQNPRHKITKRGQNVTFRCDPISEHNRLYWYRQTLGQGPEFLTYFQNEAQLEKSRLLSDRFSAERPKGSFSTLEIQRTEQGDSAMYLCASSLGAGENEQFFGPGTRLTVL.

The V call is TRBV6-5, the J call TRBJ2-7, with D possibly TRBD1 on 5 matching bases. In germline, CDR1 is MNHEY, CDR2 SVGAGI. CDR3 size: 15 residues. Trimming shortened V by 2 bases and J by 5 bases, and 16 bases separated the two germline ends. CDR3 residues: CASSYTSQWGDEQYF. CDR3 sequence (DNA): TGTGCCAGCAGTTACACATCCCAATGGGGCGACGAGCAGTACTTC.

V gene TRBV6-5 combines with J gene TRBJ1-2; TRBD1 might be the D (6 bases). Between the trimmed V and J ends, which lost 7 bases and 4 bases, there was a span of 16 bases. Germline V gene data show CDR1 as MNHEY and CDR2 as SVGAGI. CDR3 length equals 14 residues. The CDR3 nucleotides are TGTGCCAGCAAGATGGGGGGCCGGGGCTATGGCTACACCTTC. Translated, it gives CASKMGGRGYGYTF.